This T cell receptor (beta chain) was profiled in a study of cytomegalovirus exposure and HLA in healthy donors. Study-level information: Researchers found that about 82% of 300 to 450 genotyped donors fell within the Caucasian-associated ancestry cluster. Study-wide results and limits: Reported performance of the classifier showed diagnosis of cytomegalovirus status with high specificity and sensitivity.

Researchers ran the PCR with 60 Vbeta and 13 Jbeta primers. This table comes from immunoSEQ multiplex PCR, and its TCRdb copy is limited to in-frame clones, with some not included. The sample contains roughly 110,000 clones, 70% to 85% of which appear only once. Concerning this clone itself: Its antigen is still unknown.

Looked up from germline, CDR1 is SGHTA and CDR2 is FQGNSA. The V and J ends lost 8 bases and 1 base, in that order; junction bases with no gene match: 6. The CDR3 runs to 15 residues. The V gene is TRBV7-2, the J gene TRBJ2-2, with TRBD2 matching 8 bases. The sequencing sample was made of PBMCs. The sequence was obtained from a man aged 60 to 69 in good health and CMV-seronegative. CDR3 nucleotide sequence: TGTGCCAGCGCACGCGGGGGGAAGAACACCGGGGAGCTGTTTTTT. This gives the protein CASARGGKNTGELFF.